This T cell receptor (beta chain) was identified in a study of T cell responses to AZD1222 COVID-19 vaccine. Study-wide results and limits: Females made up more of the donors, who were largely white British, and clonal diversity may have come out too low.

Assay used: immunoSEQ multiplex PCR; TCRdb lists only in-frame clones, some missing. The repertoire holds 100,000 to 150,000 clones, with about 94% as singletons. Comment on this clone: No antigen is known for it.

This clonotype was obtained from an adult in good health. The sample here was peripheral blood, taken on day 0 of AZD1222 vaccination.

The CDR3 protein is CASSPDSAGSGNTIYF. The CDR3 region has the DNA TGCGCCAGCAGCCCTGACAGCGCAGGCTCTGGAAACACCATATATTTT. The chain carries TRBV5-1 and TRBJ1-3; D might be TRBD1 (5 bases). Germline V gene sequence: CDR1 SGHRS, CDR2 YFSETQ. The CDR3 has 16 amino acids. Between the trimmed V and J ends, which lost 4 bases and 0 bases, there was a span of 14 bases. Filled out from reference TRBV5-1 and TRBJ1-3, the complete variable domain reads KAGVTQTPRYLIKTRGQQVTLSCSPISGHRSVSWYQQTPGQGLQFLFEYFSETQRNKGNFPGRFSGRQFSNSRSEMNVSTLELGDSALYLCASSPDSAGSGNTIYFGEGSWLTVV.